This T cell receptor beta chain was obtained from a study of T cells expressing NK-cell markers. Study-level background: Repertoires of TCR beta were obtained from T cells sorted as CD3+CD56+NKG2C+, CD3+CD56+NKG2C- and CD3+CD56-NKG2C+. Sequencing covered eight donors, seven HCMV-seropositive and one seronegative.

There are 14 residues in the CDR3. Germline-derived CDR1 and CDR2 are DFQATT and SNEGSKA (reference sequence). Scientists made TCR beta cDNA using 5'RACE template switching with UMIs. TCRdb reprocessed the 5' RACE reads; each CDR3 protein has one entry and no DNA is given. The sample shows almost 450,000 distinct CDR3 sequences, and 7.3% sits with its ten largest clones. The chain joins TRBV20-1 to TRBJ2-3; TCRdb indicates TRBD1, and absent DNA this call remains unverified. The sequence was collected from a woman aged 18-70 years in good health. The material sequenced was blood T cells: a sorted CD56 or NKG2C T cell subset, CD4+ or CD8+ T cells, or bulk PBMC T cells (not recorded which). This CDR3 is CSALKRGRTDTQYF.